This is a list of T cell receptor beta chains from one sample in a study of cytomegalovirus exposure and HLA in healthy donors. Generated by immunoSEQ multiplex PCR, the TCRdb table keeps only in-frame clones and is missing some. The sample shows about 160,000 clones, 70% to 85% of them seen only once. Sequenced sample: PBMCs. The receptors were gathered from a male donor in good health and CMV-seronegative. The CDR3 runs from the conserved cysteine through the conserved F or W. A D gene is named only where the DNA matches it firmly.

TRBJ2-1	TRBV4-1	TRBD2	CASSTPGGDNEQFF
TRBJ2-2	TRBV19	-	CASSIERRGRTGELFF
TRBJ1-6	TRBV9	-	CASSPGNSPLHF
TRBJ2-5	TRBV2	TRBD1	CASRGTGQGADEQYF
TRBJ1-2	TRBV7-9	-	CASSRERGGYTF
TRBJ2-1	TRBV6-5	TRBD2	CASTLSGSLDEQFF
TRBJ2-7	TRBV5-4	TRBD2	CASSFSGGAPYEQYF
TRBJ1-4	TRBV11-2	-	CASSSGRGTNEKLFF
TRBJ2-7	TRBV7-9	TRBD1	CASSLGDRGGYEQYF
TRBJ1-1	TRBV5-4	TRBD1	CASTHRGQGSAEAFF
TRBJ1-1	TRBV4-1	TRBD1	CASSHDRVGNTEAFF
TRBJ1-6	TRBV4-2	TRBD1	CASSQANRGSYNSPLHF
TRBJ1-3	TRBV7-8	-	CASSLARGYENTIYF
TRBJ1-2	TRBV29-1	TRBD1	CSVEGLIDRGYGYTF
TRBJ2-3	TRBV6-6	-	CASSYVGTDTQYF
TRBJ2-1	TRBV15	TRBD2	CATSRGREGGNEQFF
TRBJ2-5	TRBV5-4	TRBD2	CASSASGGFKETQYF
TRBJ1-3	TRBV7-6	-	CASSSAGGSGNTIYF
TRBJ2-7	TRBV25-1	-	CASSGSGTRGSYEQYF
TRBJ1-2	TRBV27	-	CASSGTSSSNYGYTF
TRBJ2-3	TRBV9	TRBD2	CASSVTGLASDTQYF
TRBJ2-2	TRBV5-1	TRBD2	CASSTGLAGPGELFF
TRBJ2-1	TRBV5-4	TRBD2	CASSSAGLAANEQFF
TRBJ2-7	TRBV2	-	CASSDDIYEQYF
TRBJ1-2	TRBV9	TRBD1	CASSTQTGGYGYTF
TRBJ1-2	TRBV4-3	TRBD1	CASSQGQGNGYTF
TRBJ2-1	TRBV4-2	TRBD1	CASSQEDRGSYNEQFF
TRBJ1-6	TRBV25-1	TRBD1	CATGQGGSPLHF
TRBJ2-1	TRBV15	TRBD2	CATSRDGGPGLLYNEQFF
TRBJ2-4	TRBV6-5	TRBD1	CASRSTGTGVQYF
TRBJ1-5	TRBV29-1	TRBD1	CSVEEGGGQPQHF
TRBJ2-7	TRBV5-6	-	CASSRGQYYEQYF
TRBJ1-1	TRBV11-2	-	CASSFTVSNTEAFF
TRBJ1-2	TRBV6-1	TRBD1	CASSDPRATGRSYGYTF
TRBJ2-7	TRBV7-3	-	CASSLSLVGEQYF
TRBJ2-7	TRBV29-1	-	CSVEIGGYEQYF
TRBJ2-7	TRBV4-2	-	CASSQDMIAPDEQYF
TRBJ1-1	TRBV6-1	-	CASSGETLMNTEAFF
TRBJ1-1	TRBV5-5	-	CASSLGTQNTEAFF
TRBJ1-1	TRBV10-3	-	CAISELGGGTEAFF
TRBJ1-1	TRBV28	-	CASSFRSTEAFF
TRBJ2-5	TRBV15	TRBD1	CATSKDRGQETQYF
TRBJ2-7	TRBV4-1	TRBD1	CASSQQGAYEQYF
TRBJ1-2	TRBV7-9	TRBD1	CASSLVVRGQGYTF
TRBJ2-5	TRBV20-1	TRBD1	CSASQGGQYF
TRBJ2-2	TRBV2	-	CASRGGTGELFF
TRBJ1-6	TRBV11-2	TRBD1	CASSPRTGVFSPLHF
TRBJ1-1	TRBV5-6	-	CASSLASRGEAFF
TRBJ1-2	TRBV6-5	TRBD1	CASSYGRGLNYGYTF
TRBJ2-5	TRBV6-1	-	CASSEQGQETQYF
TRBJ2-1	TRBV5-6	TRBD2	CASSRVTSGSRSYNEQFF
TRBJ2-5	TRBV2	TRBD2	CASSPGLAGGQETQYF
TRBJ2-1	TRBV27	TRBD2	CASTSGGRRGGNEQFF
TRBJ1-5	TRBV6-1	-	CASRQGNNQPQHF
TRBJ2-1	TRBV19	TRBD2	CASTRGGSAYNEQFF
TRBJ2-5	TRBV7-9	TRBD1	CASSTRGSGFRETQYF